This T cell receptor beta chain was found in a study of shared clonotypes between healthy human individuals. The method was immunoSEQ multiplex PCR; TCRdb's version includes in-frame clones alone and lacks a portion of them. The sample yields about 820,000 clones, around 93% seen once. The naive CD8 population came from CD45RO-negative cells selected for CCR7, without terminally differentiated effector memory CD45RA+ cells. The ends lost 6 bases at V and 4 bases at J; junction bases unmatched: 7. The CDR3 contains 14 residues. Germline V gene lookup returns CDR1 SEHNR and CDR2 FQNEAQ (reference sequence).

The clonotype originates from a man aged 30-40 years in good health. The source material was naive CD8+ T cells sorted from blood. The rearrangement uses TRBV7-9 and TRBJ2-5; 8 bases agree with TRBD2. The CDR3 loop reads CASSHSGEGETQYF. DNA of the CDR3: TGTGCCAGCAGTCATAGCGGGGAGGGAGAGACCCAGTACTTC. The variable domain in full, with the rest retrieved from reference TRBV7-9 and TRBJ2-5, is DTGVSQNPRHKITKRGQNVTFRCDPISEHNRLYWYRQTLGQGPEFLTYFQNEAQLEKSRLLSDRFSAERPKGSFSTLEIQRTEQGDSAMYLCASSHSGEGETQYFGPGTRLLVL.